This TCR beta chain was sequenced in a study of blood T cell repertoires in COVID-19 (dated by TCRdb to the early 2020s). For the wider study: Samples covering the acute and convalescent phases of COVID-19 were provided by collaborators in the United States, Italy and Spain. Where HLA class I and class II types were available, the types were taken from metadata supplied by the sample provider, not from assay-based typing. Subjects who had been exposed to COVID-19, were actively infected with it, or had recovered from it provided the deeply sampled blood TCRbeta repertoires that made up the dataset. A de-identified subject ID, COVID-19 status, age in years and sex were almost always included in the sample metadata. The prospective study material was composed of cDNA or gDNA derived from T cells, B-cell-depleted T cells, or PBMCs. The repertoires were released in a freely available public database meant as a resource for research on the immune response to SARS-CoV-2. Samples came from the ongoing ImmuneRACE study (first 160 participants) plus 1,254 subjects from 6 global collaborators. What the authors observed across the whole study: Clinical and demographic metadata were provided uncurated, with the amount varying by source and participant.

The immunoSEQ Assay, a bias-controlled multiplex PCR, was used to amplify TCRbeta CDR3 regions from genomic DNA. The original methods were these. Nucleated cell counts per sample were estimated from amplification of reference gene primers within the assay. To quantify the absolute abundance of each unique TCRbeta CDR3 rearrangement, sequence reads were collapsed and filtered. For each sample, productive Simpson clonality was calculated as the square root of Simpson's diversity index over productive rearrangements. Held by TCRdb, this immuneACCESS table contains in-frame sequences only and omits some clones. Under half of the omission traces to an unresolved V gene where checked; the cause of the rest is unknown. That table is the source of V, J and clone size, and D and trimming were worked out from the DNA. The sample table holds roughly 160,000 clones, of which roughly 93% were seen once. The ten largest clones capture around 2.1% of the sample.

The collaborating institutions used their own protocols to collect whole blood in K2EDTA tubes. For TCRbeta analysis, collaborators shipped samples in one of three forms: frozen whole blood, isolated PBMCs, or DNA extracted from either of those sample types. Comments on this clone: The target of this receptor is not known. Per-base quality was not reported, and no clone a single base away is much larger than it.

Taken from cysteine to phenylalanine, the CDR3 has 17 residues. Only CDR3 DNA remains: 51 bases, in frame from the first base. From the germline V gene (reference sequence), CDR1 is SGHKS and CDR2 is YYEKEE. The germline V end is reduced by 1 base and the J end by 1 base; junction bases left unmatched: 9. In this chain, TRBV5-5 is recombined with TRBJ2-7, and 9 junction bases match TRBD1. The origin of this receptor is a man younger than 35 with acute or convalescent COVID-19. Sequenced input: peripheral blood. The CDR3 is CASSLLPPGQGSYEQYF. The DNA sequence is TGTGCCAGCAGCTTGCTCCCGCCGGGACAGGGATCCTACGAGCAGTACTTC.